This T cell receptor (beta chain) emerged from a study of cytomegalovirus exposure and HLA in healthy donors. Across the whole study: Earlier sequencing of 150 million to 200 million T cells yielded approximately 100 million unique TCR beta sequences.

The CDR3 loop spans 14 amino acids. V was pared by 4 bases and J by 6 bases, with 16 bases between. CDR1 is SGDLS and CDR2 is YYNGEE in the germline V gene. Study results and limitations: An analysis that came later showed most CMV-associated TCR beta chains appearing HLA-restricted. Sequencing had likely introduced a cluster of highly shared sequence variants as an artifact. It was reportedly the case that the classifier diagnosed cytomegalovirus status with high specificity and sensitivity.

This clone appeared a few times. Its antigen is unidentified. The PCR contained 60 Vbeta and 13 Jbeta primers. The data were produced by immunoSEQ multiplex PCR, yet TCRdb's version contains in-frame clones alone and is incomplete. This sample has some 170,000 clones, with around 82% found just once. The TCR originated in a man aged 45-65 years in good health and CMV-seropositive. The V gene is TRBV9, the J gene TRBJ1-1; D ambiguous. Source material: PBMCs. CDR3: CASSPAVTGAEAFF. The CDR3 DNA is TGTGCCAGCAGCCCAGCGGTCACTGGGGCTGAAGCTTTCTTT.